The following is a T cell receptor (beta chain) sequence with its context. The antigen is undetermined. The record originates from a study of cytomegalovirus exposure and HLA in healthy donors. Study-wide results and caveats: Clusters of TCRs from the first cohort tended to co-occur in the roughly 120 validation repertoires (as a later analysis found).

TCRdb keeps only in-frame clones here, not all; method: immunoSEQ multiplex PCR. Among 68,000 or so clones listed, about 90% were seen once. The germline CDR1 and CDR2 sequences are SEHNR and FQNEAQ (reference sequence). Trimming took 0 bases from V and 4 from J, leaving 16 bases between them. This CDR3 has 16 amino acids. The receptor was derived from a man between 18 and 35 years old in good health and CMV-seronegative. The genes are TRBV7-9 and TRBJ2-7; D perhaps matches TRBD1 (6 bases). Sequencing was carried out using PBMCs. The CDR3 sequence: CASSLATQQGSYEQYF. The DNA for the CDR3 is TGTGCCAGCAGCTTAGCGACTCAACAGGGATCGTACGAGCAGTACTTC. Full variable domain (remainder filled in from reference TRBV7-9 and TRBJ2-7): DTGVSQNPRHKITKRGQNVTFRCDPISEHNRLYWYRQTLGQGPEFLTYFQNEAQLEKSRLLSDRFSAERPKGSFSTLEIQRTEQGDSAMYLCASSLATQQGSYEQYFGPGTRLTVT.